The rows below give T cell receptor beta chains drawn from one sample of a study of neurological immune-mediated disorders. One entry per CDR3 protein, called by TCRdb with MiXCR from the 5' RACE reads. This table has approximately 40,000 distinct CDR3 sequences, around 15% appearing once. Sequencing was performed on CD4+ T cells from blood. All receptors derive from a woman aged 55-70 years with HTLV-1-associated myelopathy (HAM/TSP). Both conserved end residues are part of each CDR3. Fields, in order: V gene, J gene, clone size, D gene, CDR3 DNA, CDR3 protein. D genes are given only for firm matches. A row's size may be missing; if present it is once, few, many or a size class.

>TRBV5-6|TRBJ1-2|many|TRBD1
TGTGCCAGCAGCCATGACAGGGTGCAAGGCTACACCTTC
CASSHDRVQGYTF
>TRBV5-5|TRBJ2-5|many|TRBD1
TGTGCCAGCAGCTTCACCGGGGACAGGGGGCGCGTGGAGACCCAGTACTTC
CASSFTGDRGRVETQYF
>TRBV7-9|TRBJ1-2|few|.
TGTGCCAGCAGCTTAGCGGGTTTGGATGGCTACACCTTC
CASSLAGLDGYTF
>TRBV11-3|TRBJ1-5|many|.
TGTGCCAGCAGCGGTGCAGGCGATAGCAATCAGCCCCAGCATTTT
CASSGAGDSNQPQHF
>TRBV10-3|TRBJ2-1|many|.
TGTGCCATCAGTGAGAGTGGGGGGGCGCGGAATGAGCAGTTCTTC
CAISESGGARNEQFF
>TRBV6-2/TRBV6-3|TRBJ2-5|many|.
TGCGCCAGCAGTGAAGCTAGACTTGTAGAGACCCAGTACTTC
CASSEARLVETQYF
>TRBV18|TRBJ1-5|many|.
TGTGCCAGCTCTCCCTCCCTCAATCAGCCCCAGCATTTT
CASSPSLNQPQHF
>TRBV7-2|TRBJ1-4|.|.
TGTGCCAGCAGCCCCGGGGGCTCGGAAAAACTGTTTTTT
CASSPGGSEKLFF
>TRBV20-1|TRBJ1-1|many|.
TGCAGTGCCAACGGCGCTTGGACATCGCCGAACACTGAAGCTTTCTTT
CSANGAWTSPNTEAFF
>TRBV2|TRBJ2-2|many|.
TGTGCCAGCATCCCCCAAAGAACCGGGGAGCTGTTTTTT
CASIPQRTGELFF
>TRBV5-1|TRBJ2-5|many|TRBD2
TGCGCCAGCAGCTTGGCCGGGCCTAGCGGGGGGGAGACCCAGTACTTC
CASSLAGPSGGETQYF
>TRBV12-3/TRBV12-4|TRBJ2-1|.|TRBD2
TGTACCAGCAGTTTCGTAGCGGGGAACAATGATCAGTTCTTC
CTSSFVAGNNDQFF
>TRBV6-6|TRBJ1-2|.|TRBD1
TGTGCCAGCAGTTACAAGGACAGGGGGGTCTATGGCTACACCTTC
CASSYKDRGVYGYTF
>TRBV19|TRBJ2-2|many|.
TGTGCCAGTAGTCTCGGAGGCAGCTACACCGGGGAGCTGTTTTTT
CASSLGGSYTGELFF
>TRBV5-1|TRBJ2-1|many|TRBD2
TGCGCCAGCAGCCGGACTAGCGGGGCGAAATACAATGAGCAGTTCTTC
CASSRTSGAKYNEQFF
>TRBV7-2|TRBJ2-7|many|.
TGTGCCAGCAGCTTCCCCAGGACTGGGGGCGAGCAGTACTTC
CASSFPRTGGEQYF
>TRBV15|TRBJ2-1|.|.
TGTGCCACCAGCAGAGATCCAGGGTATGAGCAGTTCTTC
CATSRDPGYEQFF
>TRBV9|TRBJ2-1|many|TRBD2
TGTGCCAGCAGCCCCCGCGGGGGGGCCTTTAATGAGCAGTTCTTC
CASSPRGGAFNEQFF
>TRBV6-5|TRBJ2-3|many|TRBD2
TGTGCCAGCATGAGGGGACTAGCGGGGGAGGGGGATACGCAGTATTTT
CASMRGLAGEGDTQYF
>TRBV4-1|TRBJ1-5|.|.
TGCGCCAGCCAATTAAGGGGTAGTGGCCCCCAGCATTTT
CASQLRGSGPQHF
>TRBV30|TRBJ1-4|.|.
TGTGCCTGGAGTCCCCGGACAGCCGGTGAAAAACTGTTTTTT
CAWSPRTAGEKLFF